This T cell receptor (beta chain) was found in a study of blood T cell repertoires in COVID-19. Measured with immunoSEQ multiplex PCR; TCRdb has only the in-frame clones, and not every one. Of 300,000 to 350,000 clones listed, roughly 86% were seen once; the top ten hold more than 8.5%. The germline V and J ends were trimmed by 8 bases and 4 bases, with 9 bases remaining between them. CDR1 LNHNV and CDR2 YYDKDF come from the germline V gene (reference sequence). This CDR3 contains 13 residues. Participants spanned ages about 18 to 100 years and resided in 20 to 30 US areas. Recovered status in Cohort 3 required two negative PCRs, clearance, or symptom resolution.

This TCR was recovered from a woman aged 18-35 years who had recovered from COVID-19. Sequencing was done on a sample of PBMCs or T cells enriched from blood (not recorded which). The chain couples TRBV15 to TRBJ1-6; D is ambiguous. The CDR3 nucleotides read TGTGCCACCGTAGCGGAATATAATTCACCCCTCCACTTT. It yields the protein CATVAEYNSPLHF.